These 2 T cell receptor beta chains were all obtained from the same sample, sequenced in a study of cytomegalovirus exposure and HLA in healthy donors. PCR was performed using 60 Vbeta and 13 Jbeta primers. Profiled with immunoSEQ multiplex PCR; TCRdb holds only in-frame clones, not every one. This sample's table reports roughly 150,000 clones. Material: PBMCs. The source of these receptors is a woman between 50 and 59 years old in good health and CMV-seronegative.

The gene calls are TRBV27 and TRBJ1-4; no clear D gene. V lost 6 bases to trimming and J lost 7 bases, with 9 bases between them. Germline V gene data show CDR1 as MNHEY and CDR2 as SMNVEV (reference sequence). The CDR3 is 12 amino acids. DNA of the CDR3: TGTGCCAGCAGGCAAAGAGGTGAAAAACTGTTTTTT. This gives the protein CASRQRGEKLFF.

The CDR3 loop reads CASSEKPGSSTEAFF. CDR3 bases: TGTGCCAGCAGTGAAAAGCCAGGGTCGAGCACTGAAGCTTTCTTT. The chain couples TRBV6-1 to TRBJ1-1; the D gene is possibly TRBD1 (5 bases). Trimming took off 2 bases at V and 4 bases at J, with 14 bases between the two ends. This CDR3 spans 15 amino acids. Germline V gives CDR1 MNHNS, CDR2 SASEGT.